Each of the 21 T cell receptor beta chains below was sequenced from the same sample in a study of blood T cell repertoires in COVID-19. Only in-frame clones appear in the TCRdb table, and some are missing; sequencing was by immunoSEQ multiplex PCR. The repertoire includes approximately 210,000 clones, around 86% of them detected once, and around 9.3% sits in the top ten. Sequenced material: PBMCs or T cells enriched from blood (not recorded which). The receptor source for this set is a woman between 45 and 60 years old with acute COVID-19.

The V gene is TRBV14, the J gene TRBJ2-7; 8 positions match TRBD2. CDR1 is SGHDN and CDR2 is FVKESK in the germline V gene. The CDR3 has 17 amino acids. The V segment lost 4 bases and the J segment 6 bases; nucleotides outside the gene matches: 17. This CDR3 reads CASSPGPILSGSGEQYF. In DNA form, the CDR3 reads TGTGCCAGCAGCCCCGGCCCCATCTTAAGCGGGAGTGGCGAGCAGTACTTC.

For the CDR3, the DNA is TGTGCCAGCAGTGAAGCGCACCTAGCGGGGAATGAGCAGTTCTTC. Amino acids: CASSEAHLAGNEQFF. The chain has TRBV2 and TRBJ2-1; 9 positions agree with TRBD2. With 0 bases clipped from V and 7 bases from J, the junction kept 4 bases outside the gene matches. This CDR3 region has 15 residues. Germline V lookup: CDR1 SNHLY, CDR2 FYNNEI.

The chain links TRBV6-5 to TRBJ1-5; D is undetermined. In germline, CDR1 is MNHEY, CDR2 SVGAGI. The CDR3 totals 11 residues. V was pared by 5 bases and J by 7 bases, with 6 bases between. CDR3 bases: TGTGCCAGCAGTCTATACCAGCCCCAGCATTTT. It yields the protein CASSLYQPQHF.

The chain uses TRBV4-1 and TRBJ2-3, with 11 nucleotides matching TRBD2. The germline V gene has CDR1 MGHRA and CDR2 YSYEKL. The CDR3 consists of 15 residues. V lost 6 bases, J lost 5 bases, and 7 bases stayed unmatched. The CDR3 DNA is TGCGCCAGCAGACCGGGACTAGCGGAAATAGATACGCAGTATTTT. Translation: CASRPGLAEIDTQYF.

The CDR3 sequence: CASSQLWGGRKANEQFF. The CDR3 nucleotides read TGTGCCAGCAGCCAGTTGTGGGGCGGGAGAAAGGCCAATGAGCAGTTCTTC. The chain recombines TRBV4-2 with TRBJ2-1, with 7 nucleotides matching TRBD2. CDR3 size: 17 residues. J lost 6 bases, V lost 3 bases, and 14 bases had no gene match. CDR1 and CDR2 from the germline V gene are LGHNA and YNFKEQ.

DNA for the CDR3: TGTGCCAGCTCACCACCACCAGGGAGGGAGACCCAGTACTTC. Its translation is CASSPPPGRETQYF. J is TRBJ2-5 and V is TRBV18, with a weak D call TRBD2 (6 bases). V gave up 0 bases and J gave up 5 bases, with 10 bases separating them. Germline V CDR1 and CDR2: KGHSH, LQKENI. The CDR3 is made up of 14 amino acids.

The chain uses TRBV7-2 and TRBJ1-6; D perhaps matches TRBD1 (6 bases). V was trimmed by 5 bases and J by 5 bases, leaving 13 bases between them. Germline lookup yields CDR1 SGHTA and CDR2 FQGNSA. CDR3 length equals 15 residues. CDR3 loop: CASSPSWTDNSPLHF. DNA for the CDR3: TGTGCCAGCAGCCCCTCATGGACAGATAATTCACCCCTCCACTTT.

V is TRBV3-1 (or the pseudogene TRBV3-2) and J is TRBJ1-5; a possible D gene is TRBD1 (6 bases). V was trimmed by 4 bases and J by 2 bases, leaving 9 bases between them. CDR1 and CDR2 from the germline V gene are LGHDT and YNNKEL (reference sequence). The CDR3 is 14 amino acids. This CDR3 reads CASSPQGRNQPQHF. CDR3 nucleotide sequence: TGTGCCAGCAGCCCACAGGGCCGCAATCAGCCCCAGCATTTT.

The chain links TRBV6-5 to TRBJ1-5; no firm D call. Germline CDR1 is MNHEY and CDR2 is SVGAGI. This CDR3 is built from 15 residues. V was clipped by 7 bases and J by 3 bases, with 16 bases between them. In DNA, the CDR3 is TGTGCCAGCACTCAGACTTCGCCGGTCAATCAGCCCCAGCATTTT. This gives the protein CASTQTSPVNQPQHF.

The chain is built from TRBV28 and TRBJ2-7, with TRBD1 matching over 9 bases. The germline V gene encodes CDR1 MDHEN and CDR2 SYDVKM. The CDR3 spans 16 residues. Germline trimming cut 6 bases from V and 0 bases from J; bases unmatched to any gene: 9. The CDR3: CASRNSGTGNSYEQYF. The DNA of the CDR3 is TGTGCCAGCAGAAACTCCGGGACAGGGAACTCCTACGAGCAGTACTTC.

V gene TRBV7-8 combines with J gene TRBJ1-4; 12 bases agree with TRBD1. Germline V lookup: CDR1 SGHVS, CDR2 FQNEAQ. V was pared by 3 bases and J by 10 bases, with 3 bases of the junction left unmatched. The CDR3 extends over 14 amino acids. The CDR3 protein is CASSFSGQGAKLFF. CDR3 nucleotides: TGTGCCAGCAGCTTCTCGGGACAGGGGGCAAAACTGTTTTTT.

This chain connects TRBV19 to TRBJ1-4; 9 nucleotides align to TRBD1. Trimming took 5 bases from V and 8 from J; bases not matched to a gene: 6. The CDR3 spans 14 residues. CDR1 is LNHDA, CDR2 SQIVND, per germline (reference sequence). The CDR3 coding sequence is TGTGCCAGTAGTCGGGGACAGGGAAGCGAAAAACTGTTTTTT. Protein product: CASSRGQGSEKLFF.

V gene TRBV4-3 combines with J gene TRBJ2-3, with TRBD2 as a possible D gene (6 bases). The CDR3 runs 17 residues. V lost 2 bases and J 0 bases, leaving 15 bases between the germline ends. Germline-derived CDR1 and CDR2 are LGHNA and YSLEER. The CDR3 bases are TGCGCCAGCAGCCAACGGTTTAGCGGCTTTAGCACAGATACGCAGTATTTT. Its translation is CASSQRFSGFSTDTQYF.

This chain joins TRBV7-2 and TRBJ1-5; 7 bases fit TRBD1. The germline V gene encodes CDR1 SGHTA and CDR2 FQGNSA. V lost 5 bases and J lost 2; bases outside the gene matches: 18. The CDR3 totals 19 residues. The CDR3 sequence is CASSLGGQEVIRGNQPQHF. The CDR3 bases are TGTGCCAGCAGCCTCGGCGGACAGGAGGTGATAAGGGGCAATCAGCCCCAGCATTTT.

This clone was seen more than once but under ten times. This CDR3 reads CSVTVTYEQYF. The CDR3 bases are TGCAGCGTGACAGTCACCTACGAGCAGTACTTC. J is TRBJ2-7 and V is TRBV29-1, with D perhaps matching TRBD1 (5 bases). This CDR3 has 11 residues. CDR1 is SQVTM, CDR2 ANQGSEA, per germline. Trimming pared 6 bases from V and 2 bases from J, leaving 8 bases between.

This chain joins TRBV18 and TRBJ2-1; 9 bases fit TRBD1. CDR3 size: 14 residues. CDR1 KGHSH and CDR2 LQKENI come from the germline V gene. Unmatched junction bases numbered 12, after V lost 8 bases and J lost 10 bases. The CDR3 region has the DNA TGTGCCAGCGCGGGACAGGGAGGGATCGGAGAGCAGTTCTTC. Translated: CASAGQGGIGEQFF.

The DNA for the CDR3 is TGTGCCAGCAGCTTAGCTGGACAGCCCTACGAGCAGTACTTC. This sequence encodes CASSLAGQPYEQYF. This chain connects TRBV7-9 to TRBJ2-7; perhaps TRBD1 as D (6 bases). Trimming removed 0 bases from V and 2 bases from J, with 8 bases in between. The germline gives CDR1 SEHNR, CDR2 FQNEAQ (reference sequence). The CDR3 sequence is 14 residues long.

This chain connects TRBV7-2 to TRBJ2-5; D might be TRBD1 (6 bases). Germline V lookup: CDR1 SGHTA, CDR2 FQGNSA. The CDR3 loop spans 14 amino acids. V was clipped by 5 bases and J by 0 bases, with 10 bases between them. For the CDR3, the DNA is TGTGCCAGCAGCGGCACAGGGTACCAAGAGACCCAGTACTTC. This encodes CASSGTGYQETQYF.

V gene TRBV7-3 combines with J gene TRBJ2-1; 10 nucleotides align to TRBD2. V was clipped by 1 base and J by 5 bases; unmatched bases: 5. The CDR3 covers 16 residues. CDR1 and CDR2 from the germline V gene are SGHTA and FQGTGA. In DNA, the CDR3 is TGTGCCAGCAGCTTAATCCCTAGCGGGGGAAACAATGAGCAGTTCTTC. Its translation is CASSLIPSGGNNEQFF.

This chain joins TRBV20-1 and TRBJ2-7; D is possibly TRBD1 (6 bases). The CDR3 extends over 11 amino acids. Germline V gene lookup returns CDR1 DFQATT and CDR2 SNEGSKA (reference sequence). Trimming took 5 bases from V and 5 from J, leaving 10 bases between them. The DNA of the CDR3 is TGCAGTGCTCGGGACATAAACGAGCAGTACTTC. Encoded protein: CSARDINEQYF.

This clone was observed a handful of times. This chain uses TRBV14 with TRBJ1-1; tentative D call: TRBD1 (6 bases). The CDR3 is 13 amino acids. The V gene lost 0 bases and the J gene lost 10 bases, with 12 bases spanning the gap. Germline V gives CDR1 SGHDN, CDR2 FVKESK. CDR3 coding DNA: TGTGCCAGCAGCCAAGATTGGAGGGGGGGAGCTTTCTTT. Its translation is CASSQDWRGGAFF.